The rows below give T cell receptor beta chains drawn from one sample of a study of OX40 agonist ivuxolimab in advanced cancers. Only in-frame clones appear in the TCRdb table, and some are missing; sequencing was by immunoSEQ multiplex PCR. The sample lists tens of thousands of clones, just under 90% occurring once. This sample comprised CD4+ or CD8+ T cells sorted from blood, obtained in a trial of the OX40 agonist ivuxolimab. The receptors originated from an adult with an advanced solid tumor such as melanoma, head and neck, liver or kidney cancer. Both conserved end residues are trimmed from each CDR3. The order of the fields is V gene, J gene, CDR3 protein.

TRBV28	TRBJ1-6	ASSPSHNSPLH
TRBV2	TRBJ2-2	ASSPHERRNTGELF
TRBV28	TRBJ2-5	ASRGYNVVEETQY
TRBV2	TRBJ2-1	ASSGTSGRSNEQF
TRBV9	TRBJ2-3	ASNMDEGDTQY
TRBV2	NA	ASSESRPYEQY
TRBV11-3	TRBJ2-1	ASSSSGSPYNEQF
TRBV5-8	TRBJ1-1	ATLAYRVNTEAF
TRBV5-1	TRBJ2-7	ASSLERYYEQY
TRBV7-2	TRBJ2-7	ASSSQAGGSEQY
TRBV19	TRBJ2-7	ATTPRDRVYEQY
TRBV5-4	TRBJ1-1	ASSLTGNTEAF
TRBV11-2	TRBJ2-5	ASSRGFSQETQY
TRBV11-3	TRBJ2-1	ASSHIRTGRSYNEQF
TRBV29-1	TRBJ1-1	SAGQGSHTEAF
TRBV5-4	TRBJ1-1	ASSPPGQGAITEAF
TRBV5-1	TRBJ2-7	ASSLGGTNTYEQY
TRBV30	TRBJ2-3	AWSWVSGASTDTQY
TRBV5-1	TRBJ2-3	ASSPASGRDTQY
TRBV7-7	TRBJ2-2	ASSLSGSGELF
TRBV2	TRBJ1-3	ASTPEEAGNTIY
TRBV29-1	TRBJ2-2	SAKAGVEAGELF
TRBV28	TRBJ1-1	ASSPLPTGNTEAF
TRBV28	TRBJ2-5	ASSIAGTSGKTQY
TRBV4-2	TRBJ2-3	ASSQGLAALSTDTQY
TRBV10-2	TRBJ2-7	ASSVISYEQY
TRBV6-4	TRBJ2-7	ASPPGTSGYEQY
TRBV7-7	TRBJ1-3	ASSLAREPGNTIY
TRBV5-1	TRBJ2-1	ASSFFRGEENEQF
TRBV29-1	TRBJ2-3	SATIGGSTDTQY
TRBV6-1	TRBJ2-7	ASEGEGASYEQY
TRBV25-1	TRBJ2-7	ATSGLLSYEQY
TRBV6-1	TRBJ1-1	ASSEELEAF
TRBV6-1	TRBJ2-7	ASSERGRYEQY
TRBV9	TRBJ1-1	ASSVGQGRFAEAF
TRBV19	TRBJ1-1	ASSIDLQFLNTEAF